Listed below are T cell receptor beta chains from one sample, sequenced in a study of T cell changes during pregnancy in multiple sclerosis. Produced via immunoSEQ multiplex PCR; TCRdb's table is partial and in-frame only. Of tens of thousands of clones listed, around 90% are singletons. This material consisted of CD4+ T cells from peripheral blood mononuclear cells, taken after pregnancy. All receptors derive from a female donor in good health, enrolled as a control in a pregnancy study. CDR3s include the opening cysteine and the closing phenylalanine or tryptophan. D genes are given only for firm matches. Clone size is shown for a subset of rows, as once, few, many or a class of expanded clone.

CASSPHPGVAKNIQYF TGTGCCAGCAGTCCCCACCCGGGAGTAGCCAAAAACATTCAGTACTTC - TRBJ2-4 TRBV2 -
CASSYTPSGRGEQYF TGTGCCAGCAGTTACACCCCTAGCGGGAGGGGGGAGCAGTACTTC - TRBJ2-7 TRBV6-5 TRBD2
CAWGHNSNTEAFF TGTGCCTGGGGACACAACTCCAACACTGAAGCTTTCTTT - TRBJ1-1 TRBV30 -
CASRKTLVSSYNEQFF TGTGCCAGTAGAAAGACACTTGTTAGCTCCTACAATGAGCAGTTCTTC - TRBJ2-1 TRBV19 -
CASSLDSIYEQYF TGCGCCAGCAGCTTGGACAGTATCTACGAGCAGTACTTC - TRBJ2-7 TRBV5-1 -
CASVGEGNEQYF TGTGCCAGCGTAGGGGAAGGGAACGAGCAGTACTTC once TRBJ2-7 TRBV7-9 -
CASSEPGQGFTEAFF TGTGCCAGCAGTGAACCGGGACAGGGATTCACTGAAGCTTTCTTT - TRBJ1-1 TRBV6-1 TRBD1
CASSLRLAGLVDEQFF TGTGCCAGCAGCCTGCGACTAGCGGGGCTAGTAGATGAGCAGTTCTTC - TRBJ2-1 TRBV7-6 TRBD2
CASSQESLGSGRLSSGNTIYF TGTGCCAGCAGCCAAGAGAGTTTAGGATCGGGGAGGCTGAGCTCTGGAAACACCATATATTTT few TRBJ1-3 TRBV4-2 -
CASSSRAGSYNSPLHF TGTGCCAGCAGCTCTCGAGCAGGGTCCTATAATTCACCCCTCCACTTT - TRBJ1-6 TRBV5-5 -
CASSIDTYEQYF TGTGCCAGCAGCATAGACACCTACGAGCAGTACTTC - TRBJ2-7 TRBV5-4 -
CASSRPQGAGETQYF TGTGCCAGCAGCCGACCACAGGGGGCGGGAGAGACCCAGTACTTC - TRBJ2-5 TRBV5-4 TRBD1
CASSEDPSGRFYEQYF TGTGCCAGCAGTGAGGATCCGAGCGGGAGGTTCTACGAGCAGTACTTC - TRBJ2-7 TRBV6-1 TRBD2
CSVGTGAREQYF TGCAGCGTTGGGACAGGGGCTCGCGAGCAGTACTTC - TRBJ2-7 TRBV29-1 TRBD1
CASSPPGDTQYF TGTGCCAGCAGCCCCCCGGGAGATACGCAGTATTTT - TRBJ2-3 TRBV7-9 -
CASSFPRASSGNTIYF TGTGCCAGCAGTTTCCCCAGGGCCAGCTCTGGAAACACCATATATTTT - TRBJ1-3 TRBV6-6 -
CASRPRDRVYEQYF TGTGCCAGCAGGCCCCGGGACAGGGTTTACGAGCAGTACTTC once TRBJ2-7 TRBV27 TRBD1
CASTAVPTYEQYF TGTGCCAGCACCGCGGTCCCAACCTACGAGCAGTACTTC once TRBJ2-7 TRBV6-6 -
CASSLLDRGPNTGELFF TGTGCCAGCTCACTTCTAGACAGGGGACCGAACACCGGGGAGCTGTTTTTT - TRBJ2-2 TRBV18 TRBD1
CASRTGLAGQETQYF TGTGCCAGCAGGACAGGACTAGCTGGGCAAGAGACCCAGTACTTC - TRBJ2-5 TRBV5-4 TRBD2
CASSGQTNSNQPQHF TGTGCCAGTAGTGGCCAGACAAATAGCAATCAGCCCCAGCATTTT - TRBJ1-5 TRBV19 -
CASSGSGGNYNEQFF TGTGCCAGCAGCGGTAGCGGGGGGAACTACAATGAGCAGTTCTTC - TRBJ2-1 TRBV7-3 TRBD2
CASSEYPLANQETQYF TGTGCCAGCAGTGAATACCCACTAGCGAACCAAGAGACCCAGTACTTC - TRBJ2-5 TRBV6-1 TRBD2
CASSFPAGGDYGYTF TGTGCCAGCAGCTTCCCGGCCGGAGGGGACTATGGCTACACCTTC - TRBJ1-2 TRBV7-9 -
CASSLADWGDYGYTF TGTGCCAGCAGCTTAGCAGATTGGGGAGACTATGGCTACACCTTC - TRBJ1-2 TRBV7-6 -
CASSHQDRGHSGDTQYF TGCGCCAGCAGCCATCAAGACAGGGGCCATTCTGGAGATACGCAGTATTTT - TRBJ2-3 TRBV4-1 TRBD1
CASSPPDSSYGYTF TGTGCCAGCAGTCCGCCCGACAGTTCCTATGGCTACACCTTC - TRBJ1-2 TRBV6-4 -
CASSFNPDQETQYF TGTGCCAGCAGCTTTAATCCCGACCAAGAGACCCAGTACTTC - TRBJ2-5 TRBV11-2 -
CASSLRGKYEQYF TGTGCCAGCAGCTTACGAGGGAAATACGAGCAGTACTTC - TRBJ2-7 TRBV7-2 -
CASSLSYDRGRRGYGYTF TGTGCCAGCAGTCTCTCCTACGACAGGGGGCGCAGGGGCTATGGCTACACCTTC - TRBJ1-2 TRBV27 TRBD1
CASSLSPGLSSYNEQFF TGTGCCAGCAGCTTATCTCCAGGCTTGAGCTCCTACAATGAGCAGTTCTTC - TRBJ2-1 TRBV7-2 -
CSVERAGGSEQYF TGCAGCGTTGAGCGGGCAGGGGGAAGCGAGCAGTACTTC - TRBJ2-7 TRBV29-1 TRBD1
CASSPQSGQGNEKLFF TGTGCCAGCAGCCCCCAATCAGGACAGGGAAATGAAAAACTGTTTTTT - TRBJ1-4 TRBV13 TRBD1
CASSSRQGTNYGYTF TGCGCCAGCAGCTCCCGACAGGGGACTAACTATGGCTACACCTTC - TRBJ1-2 TRBV5-1 TRBD1
CAIRSQPGTGGSVAYNEQFF TGTGCCATCAGATCCCAACCCGGGACAGGGGGCTCGGTAGCCTACAATGAGCAGTTCTTC - TRBJ2-1 TRBV10-3 TRBD1
CATTAGGPTDTQYF TGTGCCACCACTGCGGGGGGCCCCACAGATACGCAGTATTTT once TRBJ2-3 TRBV19 TRBD2
CASSLDIIRTGGTTGELFF TGTGCCAGCAGCTTGGATATCATCAGGACAGGGGGCACCACCGGGGAGCTGTTTTTT - TRBJ2-2 TRBV5-6 TRBD1
CAISDRAGYTF TGTGCCATCAGTGATCGAGCTGGCTACACCTTC - TRBJ1-2 TRBV10-3 -
CASSVQGTVGELFF TGTGCCAGCAGCGTGCAGGGAACGGTTGGGGAGCTGTTTTTT once TRBJ2-2 TRBV7-6 -